This paragraph reports one T cell receptor (beta chain). Antigen: not known. The data are from a study of CXCR3-negative and CXCR3-positive naive CD8 T cells. The CDR3 has 16 amino acids. Germline CDR1 and CDR2: DFQATT and SNEGSKA (reference sequence). Points from the study as a whole: Memory CD8+ cells had much lower diversity, and both naive subsets had comparably high diversity. Higher TRB CDR3 hydrophobicity marked CXCR3-positive naive cells relative to CXCR3-negative naive cells.

The method, 5' RACE with UMI labels, was used to prepare the TRB cDNA libraries. Following a re-call of the 5' RACE reads, TCRdb has one entry per CDR3 protein and lacks DNA. This repertoire includes fewer than 80,000 distinct CDR3 sequences. Using triplicate sorts, 300,000 cells were collected each time from every CD8+ T cell subset. By phenotype, naive CD8+ T cells were CD45RO-CCR7+CD27+CD95-. The TCR originated in a human donor in good health. Some clones in this sample may be carry-over from other donors' samples. The rearrangement uses TRBV20-1 and TRBJ1-5. The material sequenced was naive CXCR3- CD8+ T cells from blood. Subset: CD45RO-CCR7+CD27+CD95- naive CD8+ T cells lacking CXCR3 (TNR3-). The CDR3 spells CSARDKPRSLNQPQHF.